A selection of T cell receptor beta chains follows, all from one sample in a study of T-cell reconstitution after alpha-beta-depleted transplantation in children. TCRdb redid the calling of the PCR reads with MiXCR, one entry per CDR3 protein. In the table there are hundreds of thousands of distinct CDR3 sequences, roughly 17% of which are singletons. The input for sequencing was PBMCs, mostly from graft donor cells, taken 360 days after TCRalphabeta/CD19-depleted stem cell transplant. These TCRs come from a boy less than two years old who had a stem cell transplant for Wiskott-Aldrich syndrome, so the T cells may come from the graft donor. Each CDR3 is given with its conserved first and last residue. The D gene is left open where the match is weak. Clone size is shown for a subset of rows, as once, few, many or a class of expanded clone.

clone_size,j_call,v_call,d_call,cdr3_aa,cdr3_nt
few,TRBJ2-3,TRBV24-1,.,CATSDPWGDTQYF,TGTGCCACCAGTGATCCCTGGGGCGATACGCAGTATTTT
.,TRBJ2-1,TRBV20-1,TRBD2,CSARDRTSGRNEQFF,TGCAGTGCTAGAGATAGGACTAGCGGTCGCAATGAGCAGTTCTTC
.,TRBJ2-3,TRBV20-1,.,CSASPRGSSTDTQYF,TGCAGTGCTAGCCCCCGAGGTAGTAGCACAGATACGCAGTATTTT
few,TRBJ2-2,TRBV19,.,CASSSYMVKGTGELFF,TGTGCCAGTAGTTCCTACATGGTAAAGGGGACCGGGGAGCTGTTTTTT
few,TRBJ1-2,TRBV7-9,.,CASSSGEQGPNYGYTF,TGTGCCAGCAGCTCTGGGGAACAGGGACCTAACTATGGCTACACCTTC
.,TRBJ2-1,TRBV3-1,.,CASSQGSGAYNEQFF,TGTGCCAGCAGCCAAGGTTCCGGGGCCTACAATGAGCAGTTCTTC
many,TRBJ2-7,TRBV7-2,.,CASSRRDYEQYF,TGTGCCAGCAGCCGCAGGGACTACGAGCAGTACTTC
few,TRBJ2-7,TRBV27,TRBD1,CASRTGGQGGYEQYF,TGTGCCAGCAGAACAGGTGGACAGGGGGGCTACGAGCAGTACTTC
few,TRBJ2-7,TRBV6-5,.,CASSYGLSSYEQYF,TGTGCCAGCAGTTACGGCTTGAGCTCCTACGAGCAGTACTTC
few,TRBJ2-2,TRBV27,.,CASSLSPSSGELFF,TGTGCCAGCAGTTTAAGCCCCTCGTCGGGGGAGCTGTTTTTT
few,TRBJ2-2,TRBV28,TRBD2,CASSVTSGGTGNTGELFF,TGTGCCAGCAGTGTGACTAGCGGGGGTACCGGTAACACCGGGGAGCTGTTTTTT
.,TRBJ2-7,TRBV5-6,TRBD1,CASSLVVGQGAYEQYF,TGTGCCAGCAGCTTGGTAGTTGGACAGGGAGCCTACGAGCAGTACTTC
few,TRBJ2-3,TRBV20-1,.,CSAGEATDTQYF,TGCAGCGCAGGGGAGGCTACAGATACGCAGTATTTT
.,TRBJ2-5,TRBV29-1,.,CSVERLDFSNGQETQYF,TGCAGCGTTGAAAGACTAGACTTTTCCAATGGCCAAGAGACCCAGTACTTC
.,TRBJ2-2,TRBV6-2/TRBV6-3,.,CASRDGFRTATGELFF,TGTGCCAGCAGGGACGGGTTTAGGACGGCCACCGGGGAGCTGTTTTTT
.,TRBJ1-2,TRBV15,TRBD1,CATSRDLGRGLSGYTF,TGTGCCACCAGCAGAGATCTAGGCAGGGGGCTATCTGGCTACACCTTC
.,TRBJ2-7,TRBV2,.,CASSEAGMASYEQYF,TGTGCCAGCAGTGAAGCGGGGATGGCCTCCTACGAGCAGTACTTC
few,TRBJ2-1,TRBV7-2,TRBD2,CASSFHGLAVYNEQFF,TGTGCCAGCAGCTTCCACGGACTAGCGGTATACAATGAGCAGTTCTTC
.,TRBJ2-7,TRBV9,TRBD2,CASSPSTLGGSSYEQYF,TGTGCCAGCAGCCCAAGTACCCTCGGGGGGAGCTCCTACGAGCAGTACTTC
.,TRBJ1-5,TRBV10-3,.,CAISEAFSNQPQHF,TGTGCCATCAGTGAGGCTTTCAGCAATCAGCCCCAGCATTTT
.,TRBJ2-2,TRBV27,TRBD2,CASSRTTSTNTGELFF,TGTGCCAGCAGCCGGACGACTAGCACGAACACCGGGGAGCTGTTTTTT
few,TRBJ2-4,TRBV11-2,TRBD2,CASSSPETSEAKNIQYF,TGTGCCAGCAGCTCCCCTGAAACTAGCGAGGCCAAAAACATTCAGTACTTC
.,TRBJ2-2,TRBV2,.,CASSVVGELFF,TGTGCCAGCAGTGTTGTCGGGGAGCTGTTTTTT
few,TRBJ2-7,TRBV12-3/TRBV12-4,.,CASSPRQGGEQYF,TGTGCCAGCAGTCCTCGACAGGGAGGCGAGCAGTACTTC
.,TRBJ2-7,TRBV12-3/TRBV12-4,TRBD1,CASSLAGGRNEQYF,TGTGCCAGCAGTTTGGCAGGGGGTAGAAACGAGCAGTACTTC
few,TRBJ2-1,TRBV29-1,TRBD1,CSVARTGFNEQFF,TGCAGCGTTGCTCGGACAGGCTTCAATGAGCAGTTCTTC
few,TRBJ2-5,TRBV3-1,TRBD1,CASSTRDRGLETQYF,TGTGCCAGCAGCACCCGGGACAGGGGGTTGGAGACCCAGTACTTC
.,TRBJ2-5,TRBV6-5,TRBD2,CASRYLSSGRNETQYF,TGTGCCAGCAGATATTTGTCTAGCGGGAGAAATGAGACCCAGTACTTC
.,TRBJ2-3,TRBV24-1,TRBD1,CATSDRWTGVDTQYF,TGTGCCACCAGTGACAGATGGACAGGGGTCGATACGCAGTATTTT
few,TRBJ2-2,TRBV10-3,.,CAISAGIGELFF,TGTGCCATCAGTGCTGGGATCGGGGAGCTGTTTTTT
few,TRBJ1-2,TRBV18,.,CASSPLGGEHYGYTF,TGTGCCAGCTCACCCCTTGGGGGGGAACACTATGGCTACACCTTC
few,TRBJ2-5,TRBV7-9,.,CASSLVDETQYF,TGTGCCAGCAGCTTAGTGGACGAGACCCAGTACTTC
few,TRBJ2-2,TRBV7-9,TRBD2,CASSPFGGGGLFF,TGTGCCAGCAGCCCATTTGGCGGCGGGGGGCTGTTTTTT
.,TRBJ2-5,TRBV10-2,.,CASSESAAQETQYF,TGCGCCAGCAGTGAGTCTGCAGCCCAAGAGACCCAGTACTTC
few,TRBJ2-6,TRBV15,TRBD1,CATSSRTGGFGANVLTF,TGTGCCACCAGCAGCAGGACAGGGGGCTTTGGGGCCAACGTCCTGACTTTC
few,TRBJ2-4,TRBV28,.,CATRNPGNIQYF,TGTGCCACAAGAAACCCGGGAAACATTCAGTACTTC
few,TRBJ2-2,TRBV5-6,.,CASSPTFSGYTGELFF,TGTGCCAGCAGCCCAACCTTTTCTGGCTACACCGGGGAGCTGTTTTTT
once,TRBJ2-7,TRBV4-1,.,CASSQDHREVPYEQYF,TGCGCCAGCAGCCAAGATCACAGGGAGGTCCCCTACGAGCAGTACTTC
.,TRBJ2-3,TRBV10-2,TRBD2,CASSEIAGDPDTQYF,TGCGCCAGCAGTGAAATAGCGGGAGACCCAGATACGCAGTATTTT
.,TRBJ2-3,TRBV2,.,CASSGSGRSTDTQYF,TGTGCCAGCAGTGGGTCGGGGAGAAGCACAGATACGCAGTATTTT
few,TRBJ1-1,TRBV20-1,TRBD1,CSASALQGAGAFF,TGCAGTGCTAGCGCCTTACAGGGGGCAGGAGCTTTCTTT